One sample yielded the 27 T cell receptor beta chains listed below, sequenced in a study of post-analysis software for immune sequencing data. These receptors have no known antigen. Carried by the TCR beta cDNA libraries were unique molecular identifiers. TCRdb recomputed calls from the PCR reads with MiXCR, one row per CDR3 protein. In the table there are some 450,000 distinct CDR3 sequences, less than 45% of which are singletons. Study conclusions and caveats: Included in a set of roughly five TRBV segments more frequent in patients than controls were TRBV5-6, TRBV5-1 and TRBV20-1.

The sequenced sample consisted of blood. These receptors were taken from a girl aged 5-17 years with multiple sclerosis.

The J gene is TRBJ2-1, the V gene TRBV24-1; 9 positions match TRBD1. Germline CDR1 is KGHDR and CDR2 is SFDVKD. The CDR3 has 12 amino acids. V shed 4 bases and J 15 bases; nucleotides not matched to a gene: 6. For the CDR3, the DNA is TGTGCCACCAGTGAACAAGGGACAGGGCGGTTCTTC. Protein: CATSEQGTGRFF.

This clonotype was picked up a small number of times. V and J are TRBV12-3 or TRBV12-4 and TRBJ2-1; D is unclear. The CDR3 has 15 residues. Trimming shortened V by 3 bases and J by 0 bases, and 9 bases separated the two germline ends. The CDR3 DNA reads as TGTGCCAGCAGTTTGGACCTGAGCTCCTACAATGAGCAGTTCTTC. It translates to CASSLDLSSYNEQFF.

The V call is TRBV20-1, the J call TRBJ2-5; the D gene is possibly TRBD2 (5 bases). Trimming took off 2 bases at V and 5 bases at J, with 12 bases between the two ends. Germline V lookup: CDR1 DFQATT, CDR2 SNEGSKA (reference sequence). This CDR3 is built from 13 residues. The CDR3 loop reads CSARIEGWETQYF. In DNA, the CDR3 is TGCAGTGCTAGAATCGAGGGCTGGGAGACCCAGTACTTC.

This clonotype occurred a few times. The chain uses TRBV4-1 and TRBJ2-3, with unresolved D. Trimming cost V 0 bases and J 3 bases, with 10 bases left between them. Per germline, CDR1 MGHRA and CDR2 YSYEKL. This CDR3 has 15 amino acids. The CDR3 DNA follows: TGCGCCAGCAGCCAAGATTTCAGCGTAACAGATACGCAGTATTTT. Protein: CASSQDFSVTDTQYF.

This clonotype has more than one count but fewer than ten. The CDR3 loop reads CASSQEARDEQFF. In DNA form, the CDR3 reads TGCGCCAGCAGCCAAGAAGCCAGGGATGAGCAGTTCTTC. V usage is TRBV4-1 and J usage is TRBJ2-1, with TRBD1 as a possible D gene (5 bases). V was shortened by 0 bases and J by 8 bases, with 8 bases between the two germline ends. Germline CDR1 and CDR2: MGHRA and YSYEKL. The CDR3 has 13 residues.

The chain recombines TRBV3-1 with TRBJ2-1; TRBD2 might be the D (5 bases). The CDR3 totals 14 residues. Deletions cut 6 bases from V and 7 bases from J, with 16 bases between. Per germline, CDR1 LGHDT and CDR2 YNNKEL (reference sequence). CDR3 nucleotides: TGTGCCAGCAGTACAACCAGAGGAGGAAATGAGCAGTTCTTC. Amino acids: CASSTTRGGNEQFF.

The CDR3 loop is CASLGQDLYGYTF. CDR3 DNA sequence: TGTGCCAGTCTCGGACAGGACCTCTATGGCTACACCTTC. The chain has TRBV6-6 and TRBJ1-2; 7 bases are shared with TRBD1. CDR3 length: 13 residues. CDR1 MNHNY and CDR2 SVGAGI come from the germline V gene (reference sequence). The V segment lost 9 bases and the J segment 4 bases; nucleotides outside the gene matches: 8.

The gene calls are TRBV5-1 and TRBJ2-7; 9 bases match TRBD2. V was clipped by 1 base and J by 6 bases; unmatched bases: 14. This CDR3 comprises 17 residues. CDR1 and CDR2 from the germline V gene are SGHRS and YFSETQ. The CDR3 sequence is CASSLLTGTGAGGEQYF. The CDR3 DNA reads TGCGCCAGCAGCTTGTTAACCGGAACCGGAGCGGGAGGCGAGCAGTACTTC.

This clonotype came up a few times. The J gene is TRBJ2-3, the V gene TRBV4-3, with a tentative D call TRBD2 (5 bases). The germline V gene has CDR1 LGHNA and CDR2 YSLEER. Trimming stripped 0 bases from V and 6 bases from J, with 10 bases between. The CDR3 is 14 residues long. The CDR3 spells CASSQDLAADTQYF. Here the CDR3 DNA reads TGCGCCAGCAGCCAAGATCTAGCAGCGGATACGCAGTATTTT.

The chain uses TRBV5-6 and TRBJ2-1, with 9 bases identical to TRBD2. Looked up from germline, CDR1 is SGHDT and CDR2 is YYEEEE. The CDR3 is 15 residues long. The junction had 6 bases not matched to a gene; V was cut back by 4 bases and J by 4 bases. The CDR3 loop reads CASSQGLARYNEQFF. In DNA, the CDR3 is TGTGCCAGCAGCCAAGGACTAGCGAGGTACAATGAGCAGTTCTTC. Full variable domain (outside the CDR3, taken from reference TRBV5-6 and TRBJ2-1): DAGVTQSPTHLIKTRGQQVTLRCSPKSGHDTVSWYQQALGQGPQFIFQYYEEEERQRGNFPDRFSGHQFPNYSSELNVNALLLGDSALYLCASSQGLARYNEQFFGPGTRLTVL.

The chain carries TRBV7-2 and TRBJ2-7; D is possibly TRBD2 (7 bases). Germline V gene data show CDR1 as SGHTA and CDR2 as FQGNSA. CDR3 length equals 16 residues. Trimming took 2 bases from V and 2 from J, leaving 16 bases between them. The CDR3 nucleotides are TGTGCCAGCAGCTTAAGGGGGGGTACCTCACCCTACGAGCAGTACTTC. Protein product: CASSLRGGTSPYEQYF. The entire variable domain, with the rest obtained from reference TRBV7-2 and TRBJ2-7, is as follows: GAGVSQSPSNKVTEKGKDVELRCDPISGHTALYWYRQSLGQGLEFLIYFQGNSAPDKSGLPSDRFSAERTGGSVSTLTIQRTQQEDSAVYLCASSLRGGTSPYEQYFGPGTRLTVT.

The V and J genes are TRBV7-9 and TRBJ1-1; D uncertain. Trimming left V 4 bases short and J 0 bases short, with 12 bases between. Germline V CDR1 and CDR2: SEHNR, FQNEAQ (reference sequence). The length of the CDR3 is 15 residues. CDR3 in amino acids: CASSWMQGLNTEAFF. As DNA, the CDR3 is TGTGCCAGCAGCTGGATGCAAGGTCTGAACACTGAAGCTTTCTTT. The full variable domain, in which reference TRBV7-9 and TRBJ1-1 provide the parts outside the CDR3, is DTGVSQNPRHKITKRGQNVTFRCDPISEHNRLYWYRQTLGQGPEFLTYFQNEAQLEKSRLLSDRFSAERPKGSFSTLEIQRTEQGDSAMYLCASSWMQGLNTEAFFGQGTRLTVV.

This clonotype has just a few counts. The J gene is TRBJ2-1, the V gene TRBV29-1, with D perhaps matching TRBD2 (5 bases). The CDR3 has 12 residues. Between the trimmed V and J ends, which lost 7 bases and 7 bases, there was a span of 14 bases. Germline V gene sequence: CDR1 SQVTM, CDR2 ANQGSEA. The CDR3 sequence is CSAVIRRNEQFF. CDR3 DNA sequence: TGCAGCGCTGTTATACGGAGGAATGAGCAGTTCTTC.

The chain has TRBV20-1 and TRBJ2-7; 10 nucleotides line up with TRBD2. The V segment lost 3 bases and the J segment 6 bases; nucleotides outside the gene matches: 11. Germline CDR1 and CDR2: DFQATT and SNEGSKA (reference sequence). The CDR3 is 15 residues long. CDR3 region: CSASRAAGGPIEQYF. CDR3 in DNA: TGCAGTGCTAGTCGGGCAGCGGGAGGGCCGATCGAGCAGTACTTC.

The rearrangement joins TRBV27 to TRBJ2-7, with TRBD1 identical over 8 bases. This CDR3 comprises 16 residues. Germline V CDR1 and CDR2: MNHEY, SMNVEV (reference sequence). Trimming removed 7 bases from V and 8 bases from J; junction bases left unmatched: 19. CDR3 sequence reads: CASTPTGQGTIIQQYF. As DNA, the CDR3 is TGTGCCAGCACCCCGACTGGACAGGGAACAATTATACAGCAGTACTTC.

The rearrangement links TRBV28 to TRBJ2-3; D is undetermined. V shed 2 bases and J shed 6 bases, with 6 bases lying between them. The CDR3 covers 12 residues. The V gene's germline CDR1 is MDHEN and CDR2 SYDVKM. CDR3 bases: TGTGCCAGCAGTTTACAACAGGATACGCAGTATTTT. Translation gives CASSLQQDTQYF.

V and J are TRBV12-3 or TRBV12-4 and TRBJ2-5, with TRBD2 identical over 12 bases. The CDR3 covers 15 residues. The V segment lost 4 bases and the J segment 9 bases; nucleotides outside the gene matches: 9. CDR3 loop: CASSSLTSGSVSQYF. DNA of the CDR3: TGTGCCAGCAGTTCCCTGACTAGCGGGAGTGTGTCCCAGTACTTC.

Regarding this clonotype: At one end the junction does not follow the germline gene, possibly because of a read error. The chain is built from TRBV6-5 and TRBJ2-1; 12 positions match TRBD2. From germline, CDR1 is MNHEY and CDR2 SVGAGI. CDR3 length equals 19 residues. The CDR3 here is CACSYSSTARLAGADEQFF. Here the CDR3 DNA reads TGTGCCTGCAGTTACTCGTCCACAGCCAGACTAGCGGGAGCCGATGAGCAGTTCTTC.

This rearrangement joins TRBV29-1 to TRBJ2-4, with 9 bases identical to TRBD1. The J call could be wrong; TRBJ2-5 is a better fit for the DNA end. Per the germline V gene, CDR1 is SQVTM and CDR2 is ANQGSEA. The CDR3 covers 13 residues. The CDR3 DNA follows: TGCAGCGTTGATGGACAGGGGCAAGAGACCCAGTACTTC. Protein sequence: CSVDGQGQETQYF.

This clonotype showed up just a few times. The gene calls are TRBV5-1 and TRBJ2-7; TRBD2 agrees at 11 bases. CDR1 is SGHRS, CDR2 YFSETQ, per germline. The V and J ends lost 5 bases and 5 bases, in that order; junction bases with no gene match: 9. The CDR3 contains 15 residues. The CDR3 DNA sequence: TGCGCCAGCAGGCTACTACTAGCGGGAGACGACGAGCAGTACTTC. Translated, it gives CASRLLLAGDDEQYF.

A few counts support this clonotype. The chain employs TRBV5-1 and TRBJ2-7, with D possibly being TRBD1 (6 bases). From germline, CDR1 is SGHRS and CDR2 YFSETQ. V was cut by 4 bases and J by 4 bases, with 15 bases left in between. CDR3 length: 14 residues. CDR3 in amino acids: CASSTRTERYEQYF. CDR3 coding DNA: TGCGCCAGCAGCACCCGGACAGAGCGTTACGAGCAGTACTTC.

The chain links TRBV5-1 to TRBJ2-4, with D hard to call. The DNA end is a closer match to TRBJ2-5, so the J assignment may be wrong. There are 13 residues in the CDR3. In germline, CDR1 is SGHRS, CDR2 YFSETQ. CDR3 coding DNA: TGCGCCAGCAGCTTGTGGACGGTGGAGACCCAGTACTTC. Translating it yields CASSLWTVETQYF.

This chain uses TRBV20-1 with TRBJ1-4; 8 bases fit TRBD1. J gave up 7 bases and V 2 bases, and 6 bases lay outside the gene matches. In germline, CDR1 is DFQATT, CDR2 SNEGSKA (reference sequence). The CDR3 consists of 14 residues. The CDR3 spells CSARQYRGGEKLFF. The CDR3 coding sequence is TGCAGTGCTAGACAGTACAGGGGGGGTGAAAAACTGTTTTTT.

The gene calls are TRBV7-2 and TRBJ1-6; no clear D. The germline V and J ends were trimmed by 7 bases and 0 bases, with 10 bases remaining between them. The CDR3 has 15 amino acids. In germline, CDR1 is SGHTA, CDR2 FQGNSA. The CDR3 DNA follows: TGTGCCAGCACCACCTCAAACTCCTATAATTCACCCCTCCACTTT. The encoded protein is CASTTSNSYNSPLHF.

J is TRBJ2-1 and V is TRBV20-1; 12 positions match TRBD2. After removal of 6 bases from V and 2 bases from J, the junction contained 8 bases not matched to a gene. The CDR3 sequence is 16 residues long. Looked up from germline, CDR1 is DFQATT and CDR2 is SNEGSKA (reference sequence). Written as DNA, the CDR3 is TGCAGTGCGAGGCCCCTAGCGGGAGGGGCCTACAATGAGCAGTTCTTC. Its translation: CSARPLAGGAYNEQFF.

This clonotype was found a few times. The rearrangement uses TRBV12-3 or TRBV12-4 and TRBJ1-2; a possible D gene is TRBD1 (6 bases). CDR3 length: 15 amino acids. V dropped 5 bases and J dropped 3 bases, with 16 bases sitting between them. CDR3 amino acids: CASSPLRTEYYGYTF. The CDR3 region has the DNA TGTGCCAGCAGTCCCCTACGGACAGAGTACTATGGCTACACCTTC.

J is TRBJ2-1 and V is TRBV7-8, with D perhaps TRBD2 (6 bases). V was pared by 7 bases and J by 3 bases, with 13 bases between. Per germline, CDR1 SGHVS and CDR2 FQNEAQ. The CDR3 extends over 14 amino acids. The CDR3 here is CASTLTGDYNEQFF. As DNA, the CDR3 is TGTGCCAGCACCTTGACGGGGGACTACAATGAGCAGTTCTTC.